This entry features one TCR beta chain sequence. It lacks a known antigen. The record has no base qualities; no much larger clone is one base away. This sample was taken from a study of blood T cell repertoires in COVID-19 (TCRdb year 2020). Background on the whole study: Collaborator samples came from the United States, Italy and Spain and covered acute and convalescent phases of COVID-19. The prospective study material was composed of cDNA or gDNA derived from T cells, B-cell-depleted T cells, or PBMCs. Subjects who had been exposed to COVID-19, were actively infected with it, or had recovered from it provided the deeply sampled blood TCRbeta repertoires that made up the dataset. The repertoires were released in a freely available public database intended as a resource for research on the immune response to SARS-CoV-2. Samples came from the ongoing ImmuneRACE study (first 160 participants) plus 1,254 subjects from 6 global collaborators. A de-identified subject ID, COVID-19 status, age in years and sex were almost always included in the sample metadata. HLA class I and class II types, where available, came from metadata supplied by the sample provider rather than from assay-based typing. Beyond this particular receptor, the publication reports: The quantity of clinical and demographic metadata differed by source and by participant and was supplied without curation.

V and J are trimmed by 3 bases and 2 bases, and the gene matches miss 3 bases of the junction. Reading the germline V gene (reference sequence) gives CDR1 SEHNR and CDR2 FQNEAQ. From the cysteine up to the phenylalanine, the CDR3 has a length of 14 residues. Of all the DNA, just the CDR3 is kept, 42 bases in frame from base 1. The collaborating institutions used their own protocols to collect whole blood in K2EDTA tubes. Collaborator samples were shipped for TCRbeta analysis as frozen whole blood, isolated PBMCs, or DNA extracted from either sample type. TCRbeta CDR3 regions were amplified from genomic DNA using the immunoSEQ Assay, a bias-controlled multiplex PCR. The original methods were these. The number of nucleated cells in each sample was estimated by amplification of reference gene primers within the assay. To quantify the absolute abundance of each unique TCRbeta CDR3 rearrangement, sequence reads were collapsed and filtered. Productive Simpson clonality was computed per sample as the square root of Simpson's diversity index over productive rearrangements. The table was pulled from immuneACCESS by TCRdb, which kept in-frame rearrangements only. Such tables lose some clones; where checked, under half of the loss comes from unresolved V genes, and the rest has no known cause. Clonal size and the V and J genes are those of that table, whereas D and trimming came from the DNA. This sample comprises roughly 140,000 clones, approximately 85% of them detected only once. The ten largest clones add up to 4% of the sample.

The TCR was taken from a woman aged 80 or over with acute or convalescent COVID-19. The sequenced sample was peripheral blood. The chain was built from TRBV7-9 and TRBJ1-2; 7 middle bases align to TRBD1. The CDR3 protein: CASSLTGRNYGYTF. The DNA sequence follows: TGTGCCAGCAGCTTGACAGGGAGGAACTATGGCTACACCTTC.